The subject of this entry is one TCR beta chain. Its antigen is unidentified. The germline V gene encodes CDR1 MDHEN and CDR2 SYDVKM. This CDR3 region has 13 residues. With 9 bases clipped from V and 2 bases from J, the junction kept 4 bases outside the gene matches. The data are from a study of CD8 T cells in ankylosing spondylitis. Whole-study results and caveats: Relatively rare in peripheral blood, disease-linked clones were also CD8+. In ankylosing spondylitis blood, a motif of about eight highly homologous TCR beta variants appeared characteristic. Previous work reported some of these motif variants in the synovial fluid and blood of reactive arthritis. Reported data indicate significant enrichment of disease-linked clones within matched ankylosing spondylitis synovial fluid.

TCRdb re-called the 5' RACE reads with MiXCR, one entry per CDR3 protein. The sample shows about 360,000 distinct CDR3 sequences, around 15% of them seen only once. Sequencing input: blood, either unsorted or a sorted T cell fraction (not recorded which). V is TRBV28 and J is TRBJ1-5; 7 bases line up with TRBD1. The receptor comes from a male donor with ankylosing spondylitis or in good health (not recorded which). The CDR3 reads CASLTGGNQPQHF. The CDR3 bases are TGTGCCAGTCTTACAGGGGGCAATCAGCCCCAGCATTTT.